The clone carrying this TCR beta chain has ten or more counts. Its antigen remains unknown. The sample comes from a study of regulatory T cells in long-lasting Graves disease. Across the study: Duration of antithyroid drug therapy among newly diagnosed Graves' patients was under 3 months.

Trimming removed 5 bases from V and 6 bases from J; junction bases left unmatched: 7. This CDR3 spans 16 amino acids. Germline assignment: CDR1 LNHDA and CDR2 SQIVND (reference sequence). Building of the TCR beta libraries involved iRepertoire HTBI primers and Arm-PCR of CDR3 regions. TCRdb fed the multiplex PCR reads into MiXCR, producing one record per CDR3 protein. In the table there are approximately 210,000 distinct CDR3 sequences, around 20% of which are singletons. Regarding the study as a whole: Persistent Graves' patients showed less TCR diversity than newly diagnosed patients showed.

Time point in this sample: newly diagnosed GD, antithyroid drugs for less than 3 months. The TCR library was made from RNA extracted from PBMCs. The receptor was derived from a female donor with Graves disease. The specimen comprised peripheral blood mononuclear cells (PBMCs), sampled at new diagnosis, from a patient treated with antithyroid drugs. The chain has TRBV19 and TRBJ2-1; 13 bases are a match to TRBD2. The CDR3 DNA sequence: TGTGCCAGTAGTGGGGGACTAGCGGGACGGGGCAATGAGCAGTTCTTC. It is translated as CASSGGLAGRGNEQFF.